Listed here are 5 T cell receptor beta chains from one sample, sequenced in a study of blood T cells in healthy people across ages. Then a second PCR, running roughly 7 to 11 cycles, was carried out with a sample-barcoded 5' primer and a J-beta primer mix. TCRdb analysed the 5' RACE reads with MiXCR anew, one entry per CDR3 protein. The table lists 1.5 million to 2 million distinct CDR3 sequences, about 50% of them singletons, with 2.1% in the top ten. Sequenced: blood. The receptors here all came from a woman aged 35 to 49 in good health.

The rearrangement links TRBV7-2 to TRBJ2-6; no firm D call. CDR3 length: 17 amino acids. Trimming took off 0 bases at V and 2 bases at J, with 11 bases between the two ends. Germline CDR1 and CDR2: SGHTA and FQGNSA. The CDR3 spells CASSLAFSPAGANVLTF. CDR3 coding DNA: TGTGCCAGCAGCTTAGCCTTCAGCCCGGCTGGGGCCAACGTCCTGACTTTC.

V and J are TRBV7-6 and TRBJ2-5; 7 bases fit TRBD1. The CDR3 has 15 amino acids. Germline lookup yields CDR1 SGHVS and CDR2 FNYEAQ. The junction had 10 bases not matched to a gene; V was cut back by 5 bases and J by 4 bases. The CDR3 region is CASSIRTGSGETQYF. DNA for the CDR3: TGTGCCAGCAGCATCCGGACAGGATCAGGAGAGACCCAGTACTTC.

CDR3 coding DNA: TGTGCCATCAGGGACAGGGGAGTAGACGGCTACACCTTC. Protein sequence: CAIRDRGVDGYTF. This sequence joins TRBV10-3 and TRBJ1-2, with TRBD1 identical over 9 bases. Per the germline V gene, CDR1 is ENHRY and CDR2 is SYGVKD. V lost 6 bases and J lost 8; bases outside the gene matches: 7. The CDR3 totals 13 residues.

The chain is built from TRBV21-1 and TRBJ2-7; the table names TRBD1, a call not compared with the DNA. TRBV21-1 is an annotated pseudogene. This CDR3 has 19 amino acids. The CDR3 spells CASSNRPGSGVGSTYEQYF. In DNA form, the CDR3 reads TGTGCCAGCAGCAACCGGCCGGGAAGTGGGGTCGGGAGTACATACGAGCAGTACTTC.

J is TRBJ2-3 and V is TRBV6-1, with D hard to call. The CDR3 totals 14 residues. Germline CDR1 is MNHNS and CDR2 is SASEGT. Between the trimmed V and J ends, which lost 7 bases and 0 bases, there was a span of 11 bases. The CDR3 DNA reads TGTGCCAGCAAGGAAGGACCTAGCACAGATACGCAGTATTTT. Protein sequence: CASKEGPSTDTQYF.